A single sample is the source of the 17 T cell receptor beta chains below, sequenced in a study of Tregs in tolerant kidney transplant recipients. Recipients received nonmyeloablative bone marrow transplants from related graft donors, with transient mixed chimerism. The protocol was immunoSEQ multiplex PCR, while the TCRdb copy is restricted to in-frame clones and leaves out a portion. The sample consists of 81,000 or so clones, 91% of them appearing once. This sample comprised CD4+ T cells from blood (PBMCs), obtained 24 months after the transplant. These receptors originate from a human patient who received a combined kidney and bone marrow transplant. The T cells may come from the graft donor.

This clone was seen a single time. V usage is TRBV11-1 and J usage is TRBJ2-7; TRBD1 matches 8 bases. Germline CDR1 reads SGHAT; CDR2 reads FQDESV (reference sequence). Trimming removed 7 bases from V and 4 bases from J; junction bases left unmatched: 9. The CDR3 has 14 amino acids. The CDR3 DNA reads TGTGCCAGCACCGCGACAGGGGTGGGATACGAGCAGTACTTC. This sequence encodes CASTATGVGYEQYF.

V usage is TRBV7-2 and J usage is TRBJ2-2; D perhaps matches TRBD2 (5 bases). The V gene's germline CDR1 is SGHTA and CDR2 FQGNSA. The CDR3 consists of 16 residues. V lost 5 bases to trimming and J lost 6 bases, with 19 bases between them. The CDR3 nucleotides read TGTGCCAGCAGCCTAGAACCGGGGAGTGGGGCCGGGGAGCTGTTTTTT. It codes for CASSLEPGSGAGELFF. The full variable domain, completed using reference TRBV7-2 and TRBJ2-2, is GAGVSQSPSNKVTEKGKDVELRCDPISGHTALYWYRQSLGQGLEFLIYFQGNSAPDKSGLPSDRFSAERTGGSVSTLTIQRTQQEDSAVYLCASSLEPGSGAGELFFGEGSRLTVL.

V gene TRBV5-6 combines with J gene TRBJ2-6; D unresolved. V was shortened by 5 bases and J by 0 bases, with 9 bases between the two germline ends. The CDR3 has 15 amino acids. From germline, CDR1 is SGHDT and CDR2 YYEEEE. The CDR3 bases are TGTGCCAGCAGTTTAATCGGCTCTGGGGCCAACGTCCTGACTTTC. Translation: CASSLIGSGANVLTF.

This chain connects TRBV10-1 to TRBJ1-4; possible D gene TRBD1, 5 bases. Germline V CDR1 and CDR2: WNHNN, SYGVQD (reference sequence). The V end was cut by 2 bases, the J end by 7 bases, with 23 bases between. The CDR3 length is 18 residues. The CDR3 sequence: CASSEGVRGISDPEKLFF. The CDR3 DNA sequence: TGCGCCAGCAGTGAGGGGGTTCGGGGGATCAGTGACCCTGAAAAACTGTTTTTT.

This chain uses TRBV4-3 with TRBJ2-1; 7 positions match TRBD1. CDR1 and CDR2 from the germline V gene are LGHNA and YSLEER. V trimming: 3 bases; J trimming: 0 bases; junction bases outside the gene matches: 8. The CDR3 covers 17 residues. This chain's CDR3 is CASSQEPDRSSYNEQFF. The CDR3 nucleotides are TGCGCCAGCAGCCAGGAACCGGACAGGAGCTCCTACAATGAGCAGTTCTTC.

This chain connects TRBV15 to TRBJ2-7, with D tentatively TRBD1 (6 bases). With 5 bases removed from V and 4 bases from J, the gap between germline ends came to 9 bases. The CDR3 has 12 residues. In germline, CDR1 is LNHNV, CDR2 YYDKDF (reference sequence). The CDR3 region has the DNA TGTGCCACCAGCGGGGGCGCGTACGAGCAGTACTTC. Translating it yields CATSGGAYEQYF.

In this sample, this clone turned up once. The rearrangement links TRBV28 to TRBJ1-4, with D perhaps TRBD1 (5 bases). Germline V lookup: CDR1 MDHEN, CDR2 SYDVKM. This CDR3 region has 23 residues. The V end was cut by 9 bases, the J end by 3 bases, with 41 bases between. DNA of the CDR3: TGTGCCAGGAAAACCTGGACAAGTCGGCGGCAGAATACAACGACGGGGGCTAATGAAAAACTGTTTTTT. Translated, it gives CARKTWTSRRQNTTTGANEKLFF.

This chain links TRBV7-9 with TRBJ2-7, with 13 bases aligning to TRBD2. V shed 5 bases and J 7 bases; nucleotides not matched to a gene: 11. There are 16 residues in the CDR3. Germline CDR1 and CDR2: SEHNR and FQNEAQ (reference sequence). The CDR3 is CASSPPTTSGGQEQYF. As DNA, the CDR3 is TGTGCCAGCAGCCCACCCACGACTAGCGGGGGGCAAGAGCAGTACTTC.

The V call is TRBV7-8, the J call TRBJ2-1; TRBD2 is a possible D gene (5 bases). CDR1 and CDR2 from the germline V gene are SGHVS and FQNEAQ. The CDR3 contains 17 residues. Trimming removed 5 bases from V and 4 bases from J, with 21 bases in between. The CDR3 bases are TGTGCCAGCAGCCGAAAGGATCTGGCGGGCTTATACAATGAGCAGTTCTTC. This codes for CASSRKDLAGLYNEQFF.

V gene TRBV2 combines with J gene TRBJ2-7; the D gene is possibly TRBD1 (5 bases). From germline, CDR1 is SNHLY and CDR2 FYNNEI. The V gene lost 8 bases and the J gene lost 4 bases, with 15 bases spanning the gap. The CDR3 consists of 13 residues. CDR3 sequence: CASVQGIFYEQYF. The CDR3 region has the DNA TGTGCCAGCGTTCAGGGCATTTTTTACGAGCAGTACTTC.

The J gene is TRBJ2-3, the V gene TRBV5-1; weak D call: TRBD1 (5 bases). The V gene lost 0 bases and the J gene lost 0 bases, with 20 bases spanning the gap. The CDR3 runs to 19 residues. Germline assignment: CDR1 SGHRS and CDR2 YFSETQ. As DNA, the CDR3 is TGCGCCAGCAGCTTGGTAACAGGCGTCCGCATTTCTAGCACAGATACGCAGTATTTT. Protein: CASSLVTGVRISSTDTQYF.

For this clone: A read error is likely, as this CDR3 ends without the conserved phenylalanine or tryptophan. The V gene is TRBV19, the J gene TRBJ1-1, with D tentatively TRBD1 (6 bases). V was clipped by 4 bases and J by 1 base, with 10 bases between them. The CDR3 totals 14 residues. CDR1 and CDR2 from the germline V gene are LNHDA and SQIVND (reference sequence). The CDR3 DNA follows: TGTGCCAGTAGTAGGGGGGGCGGGAACACTGAAGCTTTCCTT. Encoded protein: CASSRGGGNTEAFL.

The chain uses TRBV28 and TRBJ2-2; 9 bases line up with TRBD1. This CDR3 comprises 19 residues. Germline CDR1 and CDR2: MDHEN and SYDVKM. V dropped 1 base and J dropped 7; count of bases not matched to a gene: 16. CDR3 nucleotide sequence: TGTGCCAGCAGTTTATACCTACCGGGACAGGGAGGTGGTGGCGGGGAGCTGTTTTTT. Encoded protein: CASSLYLPGQGGGGGELFF.

V usage is TRBV25-1 and J usage is TRBJ2-2; tentatively, D is TRBD2 (7 bases). Germline values: CDR1 MGHDK, CDR2 SYGVNS. Trimming removed 6 bases at V and 1 base at J, with 18 bases between. The CDR3 spans 17 residues. The CDR3 here is CASRVGGRGRNTGELFF. CDR3 DNA sequence: TGTGCCAGCAGAGTGGGGGGGCGCGGGAGGAACACCGGGGAGCTGTTTTTT.

The rearrangement links TRBV21-1 to TRBJ1-5. TRBV21-1 is a pseudogene segment. CDR3 length: 14 amino acids. This chain's CDR3 is CASSKGGVNQPQHF. DNA for the CDR3: TGTGCCAGCAGCAAGGGGGGGGTCAATCAGCCCCAGCATTTT.

The rearrangement links TRBV5-1 to TRBJ1-2; D gene uncertain. V lost 0 bases and J 3 bases, leaving 6 bases between the germline ends. CDR1 and CDR2 (germline): SGHRS, YFSETQ. This CDR3 is 13 amino acids long. The CDR3 bases are TGCGCCAGCAGCTTGGTAGCAGACTATGGCTACACCTTC. Its translation: CASSLVADYGYTF.

The chain recombines TRBV2 with TRBJ1-3, with TRBD1 identical over 7 bases. The length of the CDR3 is 15 residues. The germline V gene encodes CDR1 SNHLY and CDR2 FYNNEI. J was trimmed by 4 bases and V by 5 bases; bases with no gene match: 8. The CDR3 DNA is TGTGCCAGCAGTTATAATAGGGGGCTCGGAAACACCATATATTTT. Encoded protein: CASSYNRGLGNTIYF.